This T cell receptor beta chain was sequenced during a study of T cell repertoires in cytomegalovirus infection. Looking at the study overall: HLA-B-restricted CMV epitopes that are well studied were used alongside recently identified HLA-C-restricted ones. Signatures in public TCR beta sequences pointed to both CMV infection and matching HLA type.

A single record per CDR3 protein comes from TCRdb applying MiXCR to the reads. The sample carries roughly 500,000 distinct CDR3 sequences, around a third recorded once. The CDR3 has 16 residues. Germline V gene data show CDR1 as LNHNV and CDR2 as YYDKDF (reference sequence). V was clipped by 1 base and J by 6 bases, with 16 bases between them. Points from the study as a whole: Within the response measured ex vivo, HLA-C-restricted CMV-specific TCR beta clonotypes were dominant.

Worth noting for this clonotype: The antigen is unknown.

The chain couples TRBV15 to TRBJ2-1; D not resolved. The specimen was cultured PBMCs, collected from culture after CMV antigen stimulation. The source of this sequence is a human donor in good health (CMV status not recorded). Some clones in this sample may be carry-over from other donors' samples. The CDR3 loop reads CATSRVRAPEANEQFF. The CDR3 DNA reads TGTGCCACCAGCAGAGTCCGGGCCCCAGAGGCCAATGAGCAGTTCTTC.